The 30 T cell receptor beta chains reported below all come from one sample, sequenced in a study of blood T cell repertoires in COVID-19. Sequencing used immunoSEQ multiplex PCR; TCRdb keeps in-frame clones, though not all of them. The data show around 130,000 clones, over 80% seen once. Sample: peripheral blood. The receptors come from a man aged 70 or older with acute or convalescent COVID-19.

V gene TRBV27 combines with J gene TRBJ1-5; D is unresolved. Trimming left V 5 bases short and J 3 bases short, with 11 bases between. CDR3 size: 14 residues. From germline, CDR1 is MNHEY and CDR2 SMNVEV (reference sequence). DNA of the CDR3: TGTGCCAGCAGTCCTCGGACTTTCAATCAGCCCCAGCATTTT. Amino acids: CASSPRTFNQPQHF.

The V gene is TRBV20-1, the J gene TRBJ2-2; D remains unclear. Trimming stripped 3 bases from V and 0 bases from J, with 5 bases between. The CDR3 length is 13 residues. CDR1 and CDR2 (germline): DFQATT, SNEGSKA (reference sequence). In DNA form, the CDR3 reads TGCAGTGCTAGTCCAACGAACACCGGGGAGCTGTTTTTT. The encoded protein is CSASPTNTGELFF.

In its sample, this clone was seen once. This chain connects TRBV2 to TRBJ1-2; D is perhaps TRBD1 (6 bases). This CDR3 spans 17 amino acids. V was pared by 2 bases and J by 4 bases, with 20 bases between. CDR1 and CDR2 from the germline V gene are SNHLY and FYNNEI. In nucleotides, the CDR3 is TGTGCCAGCAGTGAACGTGGACGGACGGAAGGGGGCTATGGCTACACCTTC. Translating gives CASSERGRTEGGYGYTF.

Turning to this clone: Other DNA variants within this sample encode the same CDR3. V and J are TRBV5-1 and TRBJ1-1; no clear D gene. The V and J ends lost 2 bases and 1 base respectively, with 6 bases between them. The CDR3 covers 13 residues. Per the germline V gene, CDR1 is SGHRS and CDR2 is YFSETQ. The CDR3 reads CASSFTRNTEAFF. DNA of the CDR3: TGCGCCAGCAGCTTTACCAGGAACACTGAAGCTTTCTTT. The full variable domain, completed using reference TRBV5-1 and TRBJ1-1, is KAGVTQTPRYLIKTRGQQVTLSCSPISGHRSVSWYQQTPGQGLQFLFEYFSETQRNKGNFPGRFSGRQFSNSRSEMNVSTLELGDSALYLCASSFTRNTEAFFGQGTRLTVV.

The sample holds a few counts of this clone. The chain combines TRBV7-9 with TRBJ1-2, with a weak D call TRBD1 (6 bases). V was pared by 6 bases and J by 0 bases, with 23 bases between. The germline gives CDR1 SEHNR, CDR2 FQNEAQ (reference sequence). The CDR3 is 18 amino acids. As DNA, the CDR3 is TGTGCCAGCAGGCTCTCGACCCTTGGGGGCCGAGCTAACTATGGCTACACCTTC. Protein product: CASRLSTLGGRANYGYTF.

This clone was detected once. The genes are TRBV5-1 and TRBJ2-7; perhaps TRBD2 as D (7 bases). Germline V gene sequence: CDR1 SGHRS, CDR2 YFSETQ. V was pared by 6 bases and J by 6 bases, with 19 bases between. The CDR3 has 14 residues. CDR3 in amino acids: CASMLRGERGEQYF. The CDR3 bases are TGCGCCAGCATGTTGAGGGGGGAGCGGGGCGAGCAGTACTTC.

This clone has just one count. At one boundary the junction diverges from the germline segment, which might be a read error. The chain has TRBV7-7 and TRBJ2-3, with 11 bases fitting TRBD1. This CDR3 has 14 amino acids. Germline V CDR1 and CDR2: SSHAT, FNYEAQ (reference sequence). CDR3 coding DNA: TGTGCTAGCAGCTTAGGGACAGGGGGGGATACGCAGTATTTT. It translates to CASSLGTGGDTQYF.

V usage is TRBV19 and J usage is TRBJ2-7, with 7 bases identical to TRBD1. CDR3 size: 15 residues. The V gene's germline CDR1 is LNHDA and CDR2 SQIVND (reference sequence). Trimming took 5 bases from V and 3 from J; bases not matched to a gene: 10. CDR3 amino acids: CASSSPGQTFYEQYF. The CDR3 DNA follows: TGTGCCAGTAGTTCGCCGGGACAGACCTTCTACGAGCAGTACTTC.

This clone was recorded many times. This rearrangement joins TRBV6-1 to TRBJ1-4; the D is unclear. This CDR3 comprises 17 residues. V was pared by 4 bases and J by 0 bases, with 15 bases between. CDR1 MNHNS and CDR2 SASEGT come from the germline V gene. CDR3 nucleotides: TGTGCCAGCAGTGCGCGGTTAAGGCCGGCAACTAATGAAAAACTGTTTTTT. As protein: CASSARLRPATNEKLFF.

V is TRBV12-3 or TRBV12-4 and J is TRBJ2-1, with D uncertain. This CDR3 is built from 13 residues. V lost 4 bases and J lost 6, with 10 bases in between. CDR3 coding DNA: TGTGCCAGCAGTTATCGATCCAGCAATGAGCAGTTCTTC. Translating it yields CASSYRSSNEQFF.

The J gene is TRBJ2-2, the V gene TRBV7-2; TRBD1 aligns across 12 bases. The V segment lost 4 bases and the J segment 6 bases; nucleotides outside the gene matches: 12. CDR3 size: 18 residues. The germline CDR1 and CDR2 sequences are SGHTA and FQGNSA. The CDR3 DNA is TGTGCCAGCAGCTCCCGCCCCGGGACAGGGGGCTTGGCCGGGGAGCTGTTTTTT. Translated: CASSSRPGTGGLAGELFF.

This clone occurred once. The J gene is TRBJ1-1, the V gene TRBV3-1 (or the pseudogene TRBV3-2); D remains unclear. The CDR3 contains 13 residues. Germline CDR1 LGHDT, CDR2 YNNKEL (reference sequence). Trimming took 1 base from V and 1 from J, leaving 4 bases between them. The CDR3 spells CASSQAGNTEAFF. Here the CDR3 DNA reads TGTGCCAGCAGCCAAGCCGGGAACACTGAAGCTTTCTTT.

This chain uses TRBV6-5 with TRBJ1-6, with TRBD1 matching over 7 bases. This CDR3 spans 14 amino acids. With V trimmed by 5 bases and J by 5 bases, 3 bases remained unmatched. Germline lookup yields CDR1 MNHEY and CDR2 SVGAGI. The CDR3 DNA is TGTGCCAGCAGTCGGGACAGAAATAATTCACCCCTCCACTTT. It specifies CASSRDRNNSPLHF.

This clone showed up just a few times. This chain connects TRBV7-9 to TRBJ1-6, with 8 bases matching TRBD1. V was pared by 5 bases and J by 6 bases, with 3 bases of the junction left unmatched. The CDR3 is 14 amino acids. CDR1 is SEHNR, CDR2 FQNEAQ, per germline (reference sequence). The CDR3 sequence: CASSDTGGNSPLHF. CDR3 DNA sequence: TGTGCCAGCAGCGATACAGGGGGTAATTCACCCCTCCACTTT. The full variable domain, with the rest looked up from reference TRBV7-9 and TRBJ1-6, is DTGVSQNPRHKITKRGQNVTFRCDPISEHNRLYWYRQTLGQGPEFLTYFQNEAQLEKSRLLSDRFSAERPKGSFSTLEIQRTEQGDSAMYLCASSDTGGNSPLHFGNGTRLTVT.

The gene calls are TRBV7-9 and TRBJ1-4, with D possibly TRBD1 on 6 matching bases. The CDR3 runs to 17 residues. The V gene's germline CDR1 is SEHNR and CDR2 FQNEAQ (reference sequence). The V end was cut by 1 base, the J end by 14 bases, with 26 bases between. The CDR3 DNA follows: TGTGCCAGCAGCTTAGAAGGTGGGGGCAGTCAAATGAAAAGGCTGTTTTTT. Encoded protein: CASSLEGGGSQMKRLFF.

This clone has only a few counts. The chain couples TRBV7-9 to TRBJ2-1; 7 bases map to TRBD2. CDR3 length equals 16 residues. CDR1 and CDR2 from the germline V gene are SEHNR and FQNEAQ (reference sequence). The V segment lost 2 bases and the J segment 7 bases; nucleotides outside the gene matches: 11. CDR3 protein: CASSLSIGGEGNEQFF. CDR3 coding DNA: TGTGCCAGCAGCTTATCAATCGGAGGGGAGGGAAATGAGCAGTTCTTC.

This chain connects TRBV7-3 to TRBJ1-1, with 10 nucleotides matching TRBD1. J lost 3 bases, V lost 1 base, and 20 bases had no gene match. In germline, CDR1 is SGHTA, CDR2 FQGTGA. CDR3 length: 21 residues. The CDR3 loop is CASSLISLQPASDRGHTEAFF. The DNA of the CDR3 is TGTGCCAGCAGCTTAATATCCCTTCAACCTGCTTCAGACAGGGGGCACACTGAAGCTTTCTTT.

The chain joins TRBV9 to TRBJ1-6; a weak D match, TRBD1 (5 bases). The CDR3 is 14 amino acids. V shed 3 bases and J shed 3 bases, with 7 bases lying between them. From germline, CDR1 is SGDLS and CDR2 YYNGEE. The CDR3 nucleotides are TGTGCCAGCAGCGCCGACAGCTATAATTCACCCCTCCACTTT. Protein product: CASSADSYNSPLHF.

This sequence joins TRBV7-9 and TRBJ2-3; a weak D match, TRBD2 (6 bases). The V end was cut by 5 bases, the J end by 6 bases, with 15 bases between. The germline CDR1 and CDR2 sequences are SEHNR and FQNEAQ (reference sequence). The CDR3 has 14 amino acids. The CDR3 bases are TGTGCCAGCAGCCCATGGCGCGGGGTGGATACGCAGTATTTT. Protein: CASSPWRGVDTQYF.

The chain uses TRBV5-1 and TRBJ1-2; the match to TRBD1 covers 9 bases. The CDR3 is 14 amino acids. Germline V gene data show CDR1 as SGHRS and CDR2 as YFSETQ. V shed 2 bases and J 6 bases; nucleotides not matched to a gene: 5. The CDR3 bases are TGCGCCAGCAGCTTCTGGACAGGGGAGCATGGCTACACCTTC. Translated, it gives CASSFWTGEHGYTF.

The J gene is TRBJ2-1, the V gene TRBV27; 8 bases map to TRBD2. The J segment lost 0 bases and the V segment lost 4 bases, leaving 5 bases of the junction unmatched. Germline-derived CDR1 and CDR2 are MNHEY and SMNVEV (reference sequence). This CDR3 has 16 amino acids. CDR3 protein: CASSSPGGASYNEQFF. The CDR3 nucleotides read TGTGCCAGCAGTTCCCCCGGGGGGGCCTCCTACAATGAGCAGTTCTTC.

Only one count was recorded for this clone. This chain joins TRBV24-1 and TRBJ1-5, with D tentatively TRBD1 (6 bases). Germline V lookup: CDR1 KGHDR, CDR2 SFDVKD. CDR3 length equals 17 residues. Trimming left V 4 bases short and J 9 bases short, with 24 bases between. The CDR3 region has the DNA TGTGCCACCAGTGACCCCCCAAACTACCAACAGGGCCTGCCCCAGCATTTT. Translating it yields CATSDPPNYQQGLPQHF.

The chain uses TRBV10-1 and TRBJ1-1; 8 bases map to TRBD1. The germline CDR1 and CDR2 sequences are WNHNN and SYGVQD (reference sequence). V shed 4 bases, J shed 0 bases, and the junction held 1 base outside the gene matches. The CDR3 is made up of 14 amino acids. The chain's CDR3 is CASSVGQVNTEAFF. The CDR3 DNA follows: TGCGCCAGCAGTGTGGGACAGGTGAACACTGAAGCTTTCTTT.

The chain couples TRBV10-2 to TRBJ2-7; perhaps TRBD2 as D (7 bases). CDR1 and CDR2 from the germline V gene are WSHSY and SAAADI. CDR3 size: 13 residues. Trimming pared 6 bases from V and 2 bases from J, leaving 11 bases between. CDR3 DNA sequence: TGCGCCAGCAGGGAGGGGGGGGCCTACGAGCAGTACTTC. Protein: CASREGGAYEQYF.

The chain employs TRBV5-6 and TRBJ1-3; D is unresolved. V gave up 0 bases and J gave up 0 bases, with 13 bases separating them. CDR1 is SGHDT, CDR2 YYEEEE, per germline. The CDR3 is 17 amino acids. CDR3 DNA sequence: TGTGCCAGCAGCTTGGTTCGTCGGTGGAGCTCTGGAAACACCATATATTTT. Translated: CASSLVRRWSSGNTIYF.

The chain uses TRBV5-1 and TRBJ1-2; TRBD1 matches 9 bases. Germline CDR1 is SGHRS and CDR2 is YFSETQ. The CDR3 sequence is 13 residues long. Germline trimming cut 2 bases from V and 5 bases from J; bases unmatched to any gene: 1. CDR3 coding DNA: TGCGCCAGCAGCTTCGGGACAGGGTATGGCTACACCTTC. Translated, it gives CASSFGTGYGYTF.

The chain is built from TRBV7-2 and TRBJ2-5; 8 bases map to TRBD2. CDR1 and CDR2 (germline): SGHTA, FQGNSA. V lost 3 bases to trimming and J lost 1 base; unmatched junction nucleotides: 4. This CDR3 has 15 residues. The CDR3 spells CASSFRRGAQETQYF. CDR3 coding DNA: TGTGCCAGCAGCTTTAGGCGGGGGGCCCAAGAGACCCAGTACTTC.

The gene calls are TRBV3-1 (or the pseudogene TRBV3-2) and TRBJ1-4, with D possibly matching TRBD1 (6 bases). The CDR3 runs 14 residues. The germline V gene has CDR1 LGHDT and CDR2 YNNKEL (reference sequence). Trimming took off 7 bases at V and 1 base at J, with 10 bases between the two ends. The CDR3 loop is CASNLDRTNEKLFF. CDR3 DNA sequence: TGTGCCAGCAACCTGGACAGAACTAATGAAAAACTGTTTTTT.

The chain recombines TRBV19 with TRBJ1-2, with D possibly being TRBD1 (5 bases). Germline CDR1 LNHDA, CDR2 SQIVND (reference sequence). Trimming left V 5 bases short and J 5 bases short, with 21 bases between. This CDR3 comprises 16 residues. The CDR3 sequence is CASSHSSRVALYGYTF. CDR3 sequence (DNA): TGTGCCAGTAGTCACTCCTCCAGGGTGGCCCTATATGGCTACACCTTC.

V gene TRBV19 combines with J gene TRBJ2-2, with 14 positions matching TRBD2. Germline loops: CDR1 LNHDA, CDR2 SQIVND (reference sequence). V lost 10 bases, J lost 0 bases, and 7 bases stayed unmatched. The CDR3 has 17 residues. The CDR3 region has the DNA TGTGCCACCAAGGGACTAGCGGGGGCCTCGAACACCGGGGAGCTGTTTTTT. Its protein is CATKGLAGASNTGELFF.